These 16 T cell receptor beta chains came from one sample sequenced in a study of blood T cells in healthy people across ages. Using a J-beta primer mix together with a sample-barcoded 5' primer, a second PCR was run for roughly 6 to 11 cycles. TCRdb recomputed calls from the 5' RACE reads with MiXCR, one row per CDR3 protein. The sample holds about 600,000 distinct CDR3 sequences, around 48% seen once. Sequencing was done on a sample of blood. Source of these receptors: a man at least 80 years old in good health.

The chain employs TRBV7-6 and TRBJ2-3, with D perhaps matching TRBD1 (7 bases). This CDR3 contains 16 residues. From germline, CDR1 is SGHVS and CDR2 FNYEAQ. Trimming removed 5 bases from V and 0 bases from J, with 15 bases in between. Written as DNA, the CDR3 is TGTGCCAGCAGCATCCAGGGGGGCCGTAGCACAGATACGCAGTATTTT. This sequence encodes CASSIQGGRSTDTQYF.

The V call is TRBV27, the J call TRBJ1-1, with D maybe TRBD1 (6 bases). V was clipped by 2 bases and J by 7 bases, with 11 bases between them. Germline CDR1 reads MNHEY; CDR2 reads SMNVEV (reference sequence). This CDR3 region has 13 residues. The CDR3 sequence is CASSLGGGGEAFF. For the CDR3, the DNA is TGTGCCAGCAGTTTAGGAGGAGGGGGTGAAGCTTTCTTT.

This clonotype was observed a few times. The chain has TRBV12-3 or TRBV12-4 and TRBJ1-5; D might be TRBD1 (5 bases). V lost 5 bases to trimming and J lost 5 bases, with 7 bases between them. This CDR3 is 12 amino acids long. For the CDR3, the DNA is TGTGCCAGCAGTGACAGCTATCAGCCCCAGCATTTT. Encoded protein: CASSDSYQPQHF.

The chain carries TRBV7-2 and TRBJ2-5; D is undetermined. This CDR3 contains 13 residues. The germline gives CDR1 SGHTA, CDR2 FQGNSA. Trimming stripped 6 bases from V and 3 bases from J, with 11 bases between. This chain's CDR3 is CASRIPPKETQYF. In DNA, the CDR3 is TGTGCCAGCAGGATCCCGCCAAAAGAGACCCAGTACTTC.

The rearrangement links TRBV20-1 to TRBJ2-2; 10 bases are a match to TRBD2. V was pared by 3 bases and J by 5 bases, with 9 bases of the junction left unmatched. Germline V gene data show CDR1 as DFQATT and CDR2 as SNEGSKA (reference sequence). The CDR3 has 16 amino acids. The DNA for the CDR3 is TGCAGTGCTAGCTCTAGCGGGAGCTTTGGGACCGGGGAGCTGTTTTTT. It specifies CSASSSGSFGTGELFF.

The chain is built from TRBV30 and TRBJ2-7, with TRBD1 matching 7 bases. Trimming at V came to 0 bases and at J to 4 bases, leaving 9 bases not matched to a gene. Germline loops: CDR1 GTSNPN, CDR2 SVGIG (reference sequence). The CDR3 spans 15 residues. CDR3 region: CAWSVGGQSIYEQYF. The DNA of the CDR3 is TGTGCCTGGAGTGTAGGGGGACAGTCGATATACGAGCAGTACTTC.

The rearrangement uses TRBV29-1 and TRBJ1-1; tentatively, D is TRBD1 (5 bases). CDR1 and CDR2 (germline): SQVTM, ANQGSEA. The CDR3 is 12 residues long. V dropped 6 bases and J dropped 1 base, with 9 bases sitting between them. CDR3 region: CSVTGGNTEAFF. As DNA, the CDR3 is TGCAGCGTCACAGGAGGGAACACTGAAGCTTTCTTT. The entire variable domain, with the rest obtained from reference TRBV29-1 and TRBJ1-1, is as follows: SAVISQKPSRDICQRGTSLTIQCQVDSQVTMMFWYRQQPGQSLTLIATANQGSEATYESGFVIDKFPISRPNLTFSTLTVSNMSPEDSSIYLCSVTGGNTEAFFGQGTRLTVV.

This clonotype was counted at least ten times. The rearrangement links TRBV6-6 to TRBJ2-1; TRBD2 matches 7 bases. Trimming removed 1 base from V and 8 bases from J; junction bases left unmatched: 8. CDR1 and CDR2 (germline): MNHNY, SVGAGI (reference sequence). This CDR3 region has 15 residues. Written as DNA, the CDR3 is TGTGCCAGCAGTTACTGGGGGGACTATAAGTATGAGCAGTTCTTC. Translated: CASSYWGDYKYEQFF.

The chain links TRBV29-1 to TRBJ2-2; a possible D gene is TRBD2 (5 bases). CDR3 length equals 14 residues. V was cut by 5 bases and J by 0 bases, with 10 bases left in between. Germline V gene data show CDR1 as SQVTM and CDR2 as ANQGSEA. CDR3 loop: CSVSRRTNTGELFF. As DNA, the CDR3 is TGCAGCGTTTCCAGGAGGACGAACACCGGGGAGCTGTTTTTT.

The rearrangement joins TRBV6-5 to TRBJ1-2; D may be TRBD1 (6 bases). V lost 6 bases and J 4 bases, leaving 15 bases between the germline ends. This CDR3 is 14 amino acids long. Germline values: CDR1 MNHEY, CDR2 SVGAGI. The CDR3 nucleotides read TGTGCCAGCAGCCGAGACAGGAGCAGCTATGGCTACACCTTC. This translates into CASSRDRSSYGYTF.

The chain employs TRBV20-1 and TRBJ1-5, with 8 bases that match TRBD1. The CDR3 is 14 residues long. The V gene's germline CDR1 is DFQATT and CDR2 SNEGSKA (reference sequence). V shed 0 bases, J shed 6 bases, and the junction held 4 bases outside the gene matches. CDR3 nucleotide sequence: TGCAGTGCTAGAGAGGACAGGGATTTTCAGCCCCAGCATTTT. This sequence encodes CSAREDRDFQPQHF.

This clonotype was picked up a small number of times. The V and J genes are TRBV7-2 and TRBJ2-6, with D possibly matching TRBD1 (6 bases). Trimming stripped 6 bases from V and 0 bases from J, with 9 bases between. The CDR3 length is 15 residues. Germline assignment: CDR1 SGHTA and CDR2 FQGNSA. The chain's CDR3 is CASSWDNSGANVLTF. In nucleotides, the CDR3 is TGTGCCAGCAGTTGGGACAACTCTGGGGCCAACGTCCTGACTTTC.

V and J are TRBV29-1 and TRBJ2-3, with 7 positions matching TRBD1. V lost 6 bases, J lost 3 bases, and 9 bases stayed unmatched. Germline lookup yields CDR1 SQVTM and CDR2 ANQGSEA. This CDR3 has 14 amino acids. CDR3 sequence: CSVQQGWGTDTQYF. The CDR3 DNA reads TGCAGCGTCCAACAGGGGTGGGGGACAGATACGCAGTATTTT.

This chain uses TRBV4-3 with TRBJ2-3; 8 bases are a match to TRBD2. This CDR3 has 17 amino acids. With V trimmed by 5 bases and J by 0 bases, 10 bases remained unmatched. Germline CDR1 reads LGHNA; CDR2 reads YSLEER. DNA of the CDR3: TGCGCCAGCAGCGGGAGCGGGGGCCCCTCTAGCACAGATACGCAGTATTTT. Protein: CASSGSGGPSSTDTQYF.

This clonotype appeared a few times. CDR3 sequence reads: CASSSKDSGSYGYTF. The CDR3 DNA reads TGTGCCAGCAGCAGCAAAGACAGCGGCAGCTATGGCTACACCTTC. The chain employs TRBV7-9 and TRBJ1-2; D might be TRBD1 (5 bases). The V and J ends lost 5 bases and 4 bases respectively, with 17 bases between them. This CDR3 is 15 amino acids long. From germline, CDR1 is SEHNR and CDR2 FQNEAQ (reference sequence).

The chain recombines TRBV20-1 with TRBJ1-5; 7 bases align to TRBD1. V shed 4 bases and J 0 bases; nucleotides not matched to a gene: 3. Per the germline V gene, CDR1 is DFQATT and CDR2 is SNEGSKA (reference sequence). The CDR3 has 14 residues. The CDR3 bases are TGCAGTGCTAAGGGGGCCTATAGCAATCAGCCCCAGCATTTT. It yields the protein CSAKGAYSNQPQHF.